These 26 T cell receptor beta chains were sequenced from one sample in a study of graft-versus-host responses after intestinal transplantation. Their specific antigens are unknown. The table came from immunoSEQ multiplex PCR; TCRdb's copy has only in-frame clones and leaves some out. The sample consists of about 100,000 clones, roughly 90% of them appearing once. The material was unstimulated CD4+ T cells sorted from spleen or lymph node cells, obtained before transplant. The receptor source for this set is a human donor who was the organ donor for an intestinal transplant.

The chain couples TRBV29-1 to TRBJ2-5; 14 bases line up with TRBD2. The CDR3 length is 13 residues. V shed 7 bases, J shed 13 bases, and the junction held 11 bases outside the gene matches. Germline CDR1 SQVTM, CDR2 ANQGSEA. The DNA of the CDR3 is TGCAGCGCCCGGGACGGACTAGCGGGAGGTCGGTACTTC. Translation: CSARDGLAGGRYF.

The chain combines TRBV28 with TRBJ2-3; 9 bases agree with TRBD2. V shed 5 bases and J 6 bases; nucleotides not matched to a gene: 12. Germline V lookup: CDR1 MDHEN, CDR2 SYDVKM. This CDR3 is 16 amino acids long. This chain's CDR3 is CASSPELAGFGDTQYF. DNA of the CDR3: TGTGCCAGCAGTCCGGAGCTAGCGGGGTTCGGGGATACGCAGTATTTT.

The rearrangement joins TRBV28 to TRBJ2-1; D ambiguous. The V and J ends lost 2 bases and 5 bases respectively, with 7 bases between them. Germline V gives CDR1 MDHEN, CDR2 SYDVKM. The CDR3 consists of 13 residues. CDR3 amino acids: CASSLIVNNEQFF. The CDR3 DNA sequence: TGTGCCAGCAGTTTAATAGTAAACAATGAGCAGTTCTTC.

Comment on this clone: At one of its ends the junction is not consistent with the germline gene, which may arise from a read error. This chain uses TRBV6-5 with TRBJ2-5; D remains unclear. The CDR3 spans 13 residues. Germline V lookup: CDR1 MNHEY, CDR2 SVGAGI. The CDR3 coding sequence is TGTGCCAGCAGATACTCAGTACAAGAGACCCAGTACTTC. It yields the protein CASRYSVQETQYF.

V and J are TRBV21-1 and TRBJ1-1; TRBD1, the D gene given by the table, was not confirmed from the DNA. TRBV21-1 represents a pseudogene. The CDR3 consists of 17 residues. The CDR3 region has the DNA TGTGCCAGCAGCTCCCCCCTTCCGGGACACTTGAACACTGAAGCTTTCTTT. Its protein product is CASSSPLPGHLNTEAFF.

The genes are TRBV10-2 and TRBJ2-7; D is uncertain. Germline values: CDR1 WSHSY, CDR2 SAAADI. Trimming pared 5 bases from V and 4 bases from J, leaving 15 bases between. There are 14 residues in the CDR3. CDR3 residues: CASSRRSPTYEQYF. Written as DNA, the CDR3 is TGCGCCAGCAGTCGGCGGAGCCCGACTTACGAGCAGTACTTC.

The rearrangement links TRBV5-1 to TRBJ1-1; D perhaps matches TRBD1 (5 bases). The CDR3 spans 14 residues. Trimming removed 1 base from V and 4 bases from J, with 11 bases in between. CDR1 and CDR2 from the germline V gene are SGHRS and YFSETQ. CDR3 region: CASSLFKGSTEAFF. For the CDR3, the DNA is TGCGCCAGCAGCTTGTTTAAGGGGAGCACTGAAGCTTTCTTT.

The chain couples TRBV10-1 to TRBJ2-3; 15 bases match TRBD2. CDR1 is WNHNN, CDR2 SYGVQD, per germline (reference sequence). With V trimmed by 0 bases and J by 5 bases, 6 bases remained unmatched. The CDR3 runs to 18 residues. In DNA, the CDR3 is TGCGCCAGCAGTGAGTCACCTCCGGGACTAGCGGGGGGAGATACGCAGTATTTT. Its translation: CASSESPPGLAGGDTQYF.

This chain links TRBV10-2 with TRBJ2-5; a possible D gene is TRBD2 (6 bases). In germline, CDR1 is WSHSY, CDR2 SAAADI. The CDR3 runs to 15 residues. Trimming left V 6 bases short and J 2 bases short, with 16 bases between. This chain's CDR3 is CASSHYPGTQETQYF. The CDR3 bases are TGCGCCAGCAGCCATTATCCCGGGACTCAAGAGACCCAGTACTTC.

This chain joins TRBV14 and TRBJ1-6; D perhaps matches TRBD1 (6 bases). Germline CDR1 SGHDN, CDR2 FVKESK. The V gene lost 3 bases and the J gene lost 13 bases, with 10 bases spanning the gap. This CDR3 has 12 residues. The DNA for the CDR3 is TGTGCCAGCAGCCATAGGGGGTCGCCCCTCCACTTT. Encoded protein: CASSHRGSPLHF.

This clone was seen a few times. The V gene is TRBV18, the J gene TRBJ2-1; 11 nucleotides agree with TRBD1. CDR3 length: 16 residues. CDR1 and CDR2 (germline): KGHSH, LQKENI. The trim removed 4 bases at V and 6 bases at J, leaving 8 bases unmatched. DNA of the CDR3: TGTGCCAGCTCACTTGGACAGGGGGCAGGGGGCAATGAGCAGTTCTTC. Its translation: CASSLGQGAGGNEQFF.

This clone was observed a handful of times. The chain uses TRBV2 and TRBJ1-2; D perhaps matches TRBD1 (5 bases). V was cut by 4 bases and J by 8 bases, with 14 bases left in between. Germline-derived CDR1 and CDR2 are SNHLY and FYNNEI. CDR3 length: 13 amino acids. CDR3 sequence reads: CASSVGLGGGYTF. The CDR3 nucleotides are TGTGCCAGCAGTGTAGGCCTGGGGGGAGGCTACACCTTC. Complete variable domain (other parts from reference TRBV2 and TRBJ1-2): EPEVTQTPSHQVTQMGQEVILRCVPISNHLYFYWYRQILGQKVEFLVSFYNNEISEKSEIFDDQFSVERPDGSNFTLKIRSTKLEDSAMYFCASSVGLGGGYTFGSGTRLTVV.

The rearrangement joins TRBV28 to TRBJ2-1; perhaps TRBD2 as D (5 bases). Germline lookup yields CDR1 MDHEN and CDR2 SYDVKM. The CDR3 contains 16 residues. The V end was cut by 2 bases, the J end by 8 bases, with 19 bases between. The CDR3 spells CASSLASYVLRDEQFF. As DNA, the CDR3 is TGTGCCAGCAGTTTAGCTTCATACGTCTTGAGGGATGAGCAGTTCTTC.

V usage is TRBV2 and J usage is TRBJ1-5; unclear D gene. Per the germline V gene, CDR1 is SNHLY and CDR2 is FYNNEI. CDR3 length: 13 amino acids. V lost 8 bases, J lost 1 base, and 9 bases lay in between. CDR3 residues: CASGRPSNQPQHF. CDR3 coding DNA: TGTGCCAGCGGCCGCCCCAGCAATCAGCCCCAGCATTTT.

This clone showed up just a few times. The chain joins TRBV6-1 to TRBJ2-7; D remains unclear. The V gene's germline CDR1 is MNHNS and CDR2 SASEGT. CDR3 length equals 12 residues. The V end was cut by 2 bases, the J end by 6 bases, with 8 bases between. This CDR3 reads CASSEIPREQYF. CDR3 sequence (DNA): TGTGCCAGCAGTGAAATCCCCCGCGAGCAGTACTTC.

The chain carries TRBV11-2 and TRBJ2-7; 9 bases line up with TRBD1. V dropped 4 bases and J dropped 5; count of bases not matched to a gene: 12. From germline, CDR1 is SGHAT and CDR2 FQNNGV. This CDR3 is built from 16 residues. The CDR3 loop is CASSSSSGTGTHEQYF. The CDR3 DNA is TGTGCCAGCAGCTCCTCCTCCGGGACAGGGACTCACGAGCAGTACTTC.

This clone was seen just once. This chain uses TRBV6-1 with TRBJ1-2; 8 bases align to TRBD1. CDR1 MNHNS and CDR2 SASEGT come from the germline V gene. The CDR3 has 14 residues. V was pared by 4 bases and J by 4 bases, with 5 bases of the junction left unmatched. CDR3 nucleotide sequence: TGTGCCAGCAGTGGACAGGGGAGGATCTATGGCTACACCTTC. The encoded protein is CASSGQGRIYGYTF.

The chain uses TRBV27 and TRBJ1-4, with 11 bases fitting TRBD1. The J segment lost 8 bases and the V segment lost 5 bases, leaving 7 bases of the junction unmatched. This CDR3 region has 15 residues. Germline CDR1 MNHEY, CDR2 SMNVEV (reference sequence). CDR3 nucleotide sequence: TGTGCCAGCAGTGGACAGGGGGCAGCGGAAGAAAAACTGTTTTTT. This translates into CASSGQGAAEEKLFF.

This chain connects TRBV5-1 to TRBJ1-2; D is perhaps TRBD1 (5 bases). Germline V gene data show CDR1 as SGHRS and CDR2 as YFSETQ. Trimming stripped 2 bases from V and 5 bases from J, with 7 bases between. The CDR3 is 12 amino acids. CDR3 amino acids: CASSFSGYGYTF. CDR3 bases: TGCGCCAGCAGCTTCTCAGGGTATGGCTACACCTTC.

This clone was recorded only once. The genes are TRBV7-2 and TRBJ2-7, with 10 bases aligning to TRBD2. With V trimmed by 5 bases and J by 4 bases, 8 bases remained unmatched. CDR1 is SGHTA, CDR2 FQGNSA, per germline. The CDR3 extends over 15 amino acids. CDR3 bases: TGTGCCAGCAGCCTCCCCGTAGCGGGAGGATACGAGCAGTACTTC. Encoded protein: CASSLPVAGGYEQYF.

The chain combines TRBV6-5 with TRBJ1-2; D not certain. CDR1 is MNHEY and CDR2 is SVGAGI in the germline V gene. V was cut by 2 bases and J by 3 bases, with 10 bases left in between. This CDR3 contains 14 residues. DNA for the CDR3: TGTGCCAGCAGTTACGAAGGGTTAGACTATGGCTACACCTTC. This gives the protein CASSYEGLDYGYTF.

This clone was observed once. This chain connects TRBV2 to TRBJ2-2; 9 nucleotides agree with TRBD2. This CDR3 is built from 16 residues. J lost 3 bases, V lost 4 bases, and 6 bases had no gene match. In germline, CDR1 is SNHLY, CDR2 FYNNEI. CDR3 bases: TGTGCCAGCAGTGCGTTGGGACTAGCCGACACCGGGGAGCTGTTTTTT. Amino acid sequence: CASSALGLADTGELFF.

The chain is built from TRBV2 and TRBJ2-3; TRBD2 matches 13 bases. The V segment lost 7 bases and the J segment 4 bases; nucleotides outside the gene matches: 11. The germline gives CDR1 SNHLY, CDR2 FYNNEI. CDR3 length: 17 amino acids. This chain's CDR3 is CASILTPGTSGADTQYF. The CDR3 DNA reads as TGTGCCAGCATTCTTACCCCAGGGACTAGCGGGGCAGATACGCAGTATTTT.

CDR3 amino acids: CASSPDRGSRTEAFF. For the CDR3, the DNA is TGTGCCAGCTCACCAGACAGGGGAAGTAGGACTGAAGCTTTCTTT. This chain joins TRBV18 and TRBJ1-1, with 8 bases matching TRBD1. The germline gives CDR1 KGHSH, CDR2 LQKENI. The CDR3 is 15 residues long. Trimming took 2 bases from V and 5 from J; bases not matched to a gene: 7.

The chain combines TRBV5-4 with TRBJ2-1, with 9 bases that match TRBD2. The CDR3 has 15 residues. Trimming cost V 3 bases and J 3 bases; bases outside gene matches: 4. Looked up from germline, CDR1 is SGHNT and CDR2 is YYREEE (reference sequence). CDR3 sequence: CASSSRLADYNEQFF. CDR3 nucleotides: TGTGCCAGCAGCTCTAGACTAGCGGACTACAATGAGCAGTTCTTC.

Here the CDR3 reads CASSQGSSGKTGELFF. The CDR3 region has the DNA TGTGCCAGCAGCCAAGGATCCAGCGGGAAGACCGGGGAGCTGTTTTTT. V usage is TRBV4-2 and J usage is TRBJ2-2; 7 nucleotides align to TRBD2. The CDR3 is 16 amino acids. Trimming at V came to 1 base and at J to 5 bases, leaving 7 bases not matched to a gene. Germline lookup yields CDR1 LGHNA and CDR2 YNFKEQ.